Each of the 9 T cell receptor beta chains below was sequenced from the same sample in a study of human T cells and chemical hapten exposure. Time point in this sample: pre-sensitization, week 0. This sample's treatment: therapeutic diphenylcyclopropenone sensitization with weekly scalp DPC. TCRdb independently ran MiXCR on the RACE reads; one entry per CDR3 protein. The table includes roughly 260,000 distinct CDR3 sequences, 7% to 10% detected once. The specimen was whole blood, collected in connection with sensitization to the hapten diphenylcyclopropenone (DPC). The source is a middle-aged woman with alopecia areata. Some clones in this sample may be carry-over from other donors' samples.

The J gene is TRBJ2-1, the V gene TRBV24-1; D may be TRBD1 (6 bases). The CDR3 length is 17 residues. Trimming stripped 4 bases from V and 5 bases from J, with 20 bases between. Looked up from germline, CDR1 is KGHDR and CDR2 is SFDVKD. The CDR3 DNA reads TGTGCCACCAGTGAAGCACGCAGGGGATGGGTACACAATGAGCAGTTCTTC. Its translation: CATSEARRGWVHNEQFF.

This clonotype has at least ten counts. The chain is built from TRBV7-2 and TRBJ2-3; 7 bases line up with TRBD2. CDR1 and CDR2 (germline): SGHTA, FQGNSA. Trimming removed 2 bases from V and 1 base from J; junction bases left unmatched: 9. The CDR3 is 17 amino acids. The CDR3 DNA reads TGTGCCAGCAGCTTACCGCGGGGAGGGCCAGGCACAGATACGCAGTATTTT. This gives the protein CASSLPRGGPGTDTQYF.

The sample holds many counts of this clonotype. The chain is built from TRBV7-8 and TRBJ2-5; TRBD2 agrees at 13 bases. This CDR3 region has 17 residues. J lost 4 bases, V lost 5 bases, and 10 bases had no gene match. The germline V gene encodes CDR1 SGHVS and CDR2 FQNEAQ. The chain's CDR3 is CASSPWTSGSGRETQYF. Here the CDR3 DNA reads TGTGCCAGCAGCCCTTGGACTAGCGGGAGTGGTAGAGAGACCCAGTACTTC.

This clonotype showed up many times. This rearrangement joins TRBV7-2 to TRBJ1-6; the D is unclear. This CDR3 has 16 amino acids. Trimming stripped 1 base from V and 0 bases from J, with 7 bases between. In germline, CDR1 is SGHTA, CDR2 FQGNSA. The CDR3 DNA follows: TGTGCCAGCAGCTTAGAATGGGGCTCCTATAATTCACCCCTCCACTTT. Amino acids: CASSLEWGSYNSPLHF.

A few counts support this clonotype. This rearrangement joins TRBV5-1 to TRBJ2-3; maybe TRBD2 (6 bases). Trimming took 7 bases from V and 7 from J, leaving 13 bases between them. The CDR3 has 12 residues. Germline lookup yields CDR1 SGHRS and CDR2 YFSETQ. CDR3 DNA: TGCGCCAGCTGGGACTCCCATTATACGCAGTATTTT. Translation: CASWDSHYTQYF.

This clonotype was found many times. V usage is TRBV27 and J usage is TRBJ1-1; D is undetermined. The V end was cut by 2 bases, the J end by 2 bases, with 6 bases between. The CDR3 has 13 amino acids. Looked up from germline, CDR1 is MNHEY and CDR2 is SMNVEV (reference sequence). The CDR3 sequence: CASSLNRNTEAFF. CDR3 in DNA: TGTGCCAGCAGTTTAAACAGAAACACTGAAGCTTTCTTT.

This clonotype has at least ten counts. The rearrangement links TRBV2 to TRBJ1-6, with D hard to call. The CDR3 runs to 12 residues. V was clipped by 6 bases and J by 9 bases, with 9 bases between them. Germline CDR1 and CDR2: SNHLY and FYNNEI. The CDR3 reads CASRPELSPLHF. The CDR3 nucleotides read TGTGCCAGCAGGCCCGAGCTTTCACCCCTCCACTTT.

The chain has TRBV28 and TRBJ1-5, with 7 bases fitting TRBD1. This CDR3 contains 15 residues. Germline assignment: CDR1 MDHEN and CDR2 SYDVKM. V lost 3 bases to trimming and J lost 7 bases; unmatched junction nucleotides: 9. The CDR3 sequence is CASSFPQGGYQPQHF. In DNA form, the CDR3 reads TGTGCCAGCAGTTTCCCCCAGGGGGGGTACCAGCCCCAGCATTTT.

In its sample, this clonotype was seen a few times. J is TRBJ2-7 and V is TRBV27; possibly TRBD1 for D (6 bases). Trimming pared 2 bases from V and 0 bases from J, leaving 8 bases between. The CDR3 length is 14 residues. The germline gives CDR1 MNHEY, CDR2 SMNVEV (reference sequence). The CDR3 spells CASSLKGHSYEQYF. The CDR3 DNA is TGTGCCAGCAGTTTAAAGGGACACTCCTACGAGCAGTACTTC.